This T cell receptor (beta chain) was profiled in a study of ipilimumab plus nivolumab after autologous stem cell transplantation. The germline V gene encodes CDR1 SGHRS and CDR2 YFSETQ. V lost 0 bases to trimming and J lost 2 bases; unmatched junction nucleotides: 3. CDR3 length: 17 residues. Clones were read by immunoSEQ multiplex PCR, and TCRdb kept only the in-frame ones, dropping some. The sample lists about 21,000 clones, around four fifths seen once, with around a fifth in the top ten. Concerning this clone itself: Other DNA sequences of this sample code for an identical CDR3.

The chain joins TRBV5-1 to TRBJ2-3; TRBD2 matches at 13 bases. This material consisted of PBMCs, taken in a trial of ipilimumab plus nivolumab as post-transplant consolidation. The receptor's source is a male donor with diffuse large B-cell lymphoma. The chain's CDR3 is CASSLELAGGTTDTQYF. The CDR3 region has the DNA TGCGCCAGCAGCTTGGAACTAGCGGGGGGGACCACAGATACGCAGTATTTT. Looking up the rest from reference TRBV5-1 and TRBJ2-3 gives the full variable domain: KAGVTQTPRYLIKTRGQQVTLSCSPISGHRSVSWYQQTPGQGLQFLFEYFSETQRNKGNFPGRFSGRQFSNSRSEMNVSTLELGDSALYLCASSLELAGGTTDTQYFGPGTRLTVL.